This TCR beta chain appears in the sequencing data of a study of T-cell reconstitution after alpha-beta-depleted transplantation in children. The CDR3 consists of 13 residues. Trimming took off 3 bases at V and 4 bases at J, with 8 bases between the two ends. Germline CDR1 reads SGHTA; CDR2 reads FQGNSA. This sample's TCRbeta library carried unique molecular identifier barcodes. MiXCR was run by TCRdb on the PCR reads, yielding one entry per CDR3 protein. The sample lists about 240,000 distinct CDR3 sequences; 12% were seen once. This chain joins TRBV7-2 and TRBJ2-3; D tentatively reads TRBD1 or TRBD2 (6 bases each). The source material was PBMCs from the stem cell graft donor, sampled from the stem cell graft. This receptor was obtained from a human donor who donated a stem cell graft to a child with acute lymphoblastic leukemia. The CDR3 protein is CASSFGGADTQYF. CDR3 coding DNA: TGTGCCAGCAGCTTCGGGGGCGCAGATACGCAGTATTTT.